The 6 T cell receptor beta chains given below trace back to one sample, sequenced in a study of tumor and adjacent non-tumor tissue in lung cancer. The template was RNA from unsorted bulk tissue. Distant lung tissue was collected more than 3 cm away from the tumor edge. A modified ARM-PCR protocol with three rounds of nested PCR amplified TCRbeta. TCRdb analysed the multiplex PCR reads with MiXCR anew, one entry per CDR3 protein. The profile shows around 80,000 distinct CDR3 sequences, roughly 80% of them singletons. Sequencing used distant non-tumor lung tissue. These receptors were obtained from a man in his sixties with non-small cell lung cancer.

The sample holds one count of this clonotype. No conserved phenylalanine or tryptophan is present at the end of the CDR3, so a read error is the likely explanation. The chain links TRBV29-1 to TRBJ2-5; D not resolved. The germline V and J ends were trimmed by 8 bases and 7 bases, with 20 bases remaining between them. From germline, CDR1 is SQVTM and CDR2 ANQGSEA. This CDR3 contains 13 residues. The CDR3, as DNA: TGCAGCCTGAATCAGGTCGGTGTTGGGACCCAGTACTAC. It yields the protein CSLNQVGVGTQYY.

The gene calls are TRBV7-2 and TRBJ1-3, with D unclear. Germline values: CDR1 SGHTA, CDR2 FQGNSA. V was pared by 5 bases and J by 8 bases, with 16 bases between. This CDR3 has 14 amino acids. The CDR3 spells CASSLGPLQDTIYF. CDR3 coding DNA: TGTGCCAGCAGCCTAGGACCTCTCCAAGACACCATATATTTT.

The rearrangement joins TRBV7-2 to TRBJ1-5; D is unresolved. Looked up from germline, CDR1 is SGHTA and CDR2 is FQGNSA. Trimming removed 0 bases from V and 3 bases from J, with 3 bases in between. The CDR3 spans 13 residues. CDR3 protein: CASSLAFNQPQHF. The CDR3 nucleotides read TGTGCCAGCAGCTTAGCCTTCAATCAGCCCCAGCATTTT.

The chain links TRBV20-1 to TRBJ1-2; weak D call: TRBD1 (5 bases). CDR3 length equals 13 residues. In germline, CDR1 is DFQATT, CDR2 SNEGSKA (reference sequence). The CDR3 region has the DNA TGCGGAGCTGCCCCAGGGACTATTGATGGCTACACCTTC. It translates to CGAAPGTIDGYTF.

Of note for this clonotype: Since the CDR3 does not end with the conserved phenylalanine or tryptophan, this likely comes from a read error. V is TRBV6-5 and J is TRBJ2-6, with D perhaps TRBD1 (6 bases). V was cut by 4 bases and J by 14 bases, with 27 bases left in between. CDR1 MNHEY and CDR2 SVGAGI come from the germline V gene. The CDR3 runs to 17 residues. For the CDR3, the DNA is TGTGCCAGCAGTTTAGCAGGGGCCAGCTCTGGGGCCAATATCCTGACTTTA. This translates into CASSLAGASSGANILTL.

V and J are TRBV11-1 and TRBJ2-5; a possible D gene is TRBD1 (5 bases). CDR3 size: 15 residues. Germline lookup yields CDR1 SGHAT and CDR2 FQDESV (reference sequence). Trimming cost V 6 bases and J 0 bases, with 14 bases left between them. CDR3 amino acids: CASSLNGHNQETQYF. In nucleotides, the CDR3 is TGTGCCAGCAGTTTAAACGGACATAACCAAGAGACCCAGTACTTC.